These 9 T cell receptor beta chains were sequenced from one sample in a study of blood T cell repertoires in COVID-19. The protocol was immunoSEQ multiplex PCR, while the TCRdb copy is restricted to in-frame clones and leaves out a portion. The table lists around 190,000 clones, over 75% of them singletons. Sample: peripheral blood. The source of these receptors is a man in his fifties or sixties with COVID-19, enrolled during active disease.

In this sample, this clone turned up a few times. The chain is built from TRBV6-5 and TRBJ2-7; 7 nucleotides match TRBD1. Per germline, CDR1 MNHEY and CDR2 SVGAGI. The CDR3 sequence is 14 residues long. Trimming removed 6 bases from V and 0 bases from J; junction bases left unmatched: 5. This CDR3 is CASSSRDSSYEQYF. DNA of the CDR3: TGTGCCAGCAGCTCCCGGGACAGCTCCTACGAGCAGTACTTC.

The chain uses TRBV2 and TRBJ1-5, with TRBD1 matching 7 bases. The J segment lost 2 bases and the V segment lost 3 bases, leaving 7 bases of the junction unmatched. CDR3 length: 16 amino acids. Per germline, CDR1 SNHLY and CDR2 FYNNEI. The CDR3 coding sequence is TGTGCCAGCAGTGATGGAAGGGGGCCGGGCAATCAGCCCCAGCATTTT. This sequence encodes CASSDGRGPGNQPQHF.

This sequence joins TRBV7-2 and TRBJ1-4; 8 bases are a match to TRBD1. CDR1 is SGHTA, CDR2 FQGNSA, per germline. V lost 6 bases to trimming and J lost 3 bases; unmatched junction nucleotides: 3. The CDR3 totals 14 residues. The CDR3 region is CASSSGQANEKLFF. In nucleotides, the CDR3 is TGTGCCAGCAGTTCGGGACAGGCTAATGAAAAACTGTTTTTT.

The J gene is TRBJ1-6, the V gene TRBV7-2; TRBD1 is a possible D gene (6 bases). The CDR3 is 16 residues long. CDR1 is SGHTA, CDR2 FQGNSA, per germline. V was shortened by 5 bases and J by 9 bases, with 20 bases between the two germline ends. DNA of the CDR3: TGTGCCAGCAGCGCTCAAGGGGGGGCAGTCCGTTCACCCCTCCACTTT. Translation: CASSAQGGAVRSPLHF.

CDR3 loop: CASSQMTGLGYEQYF. The CDR3 bases are TGTGCCAGCAGCCAGATGACAGGTCTCGGCTACGAGCAGTACTTC. V gene TRBV3-1 (or the pseudogene TRBV3-2) combines with J gene TRBJ2-7; D is perhaps TRBD1 (6 bases). Deletions cut 3 bases from V and 3 bases from J, with 15 bases between. The CDR3 runs 15 residues. The germline CDR1 and CDR2 sequences are LGHDT and YNNKEL (reference sequence).

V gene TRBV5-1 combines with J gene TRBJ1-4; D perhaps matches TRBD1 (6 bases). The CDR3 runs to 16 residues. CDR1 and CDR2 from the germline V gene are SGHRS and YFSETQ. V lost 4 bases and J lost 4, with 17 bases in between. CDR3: CASSGDTGLGNEKLFF. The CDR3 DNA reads TGCGCCAGCAGCGGGGATACAGGGCTTGGTAATGAAAAACTGTTTTTT.

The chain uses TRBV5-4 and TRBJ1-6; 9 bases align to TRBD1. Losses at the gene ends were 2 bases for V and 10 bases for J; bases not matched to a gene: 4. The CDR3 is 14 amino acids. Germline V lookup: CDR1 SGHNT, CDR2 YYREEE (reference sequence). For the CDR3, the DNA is TGTGCCAGCAGCTTCGAGACAGGGGGATCACCCCTCCACTTT. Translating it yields CASSFETGGSPLHF.

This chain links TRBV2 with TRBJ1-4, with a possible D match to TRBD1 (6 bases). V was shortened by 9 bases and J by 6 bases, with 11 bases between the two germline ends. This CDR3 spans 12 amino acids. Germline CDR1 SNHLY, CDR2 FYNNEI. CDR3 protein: CARQGLDEKLFF. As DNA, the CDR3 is TGTGCCAGACAGGGATTGGATGAAAAACTGTTTTTT.

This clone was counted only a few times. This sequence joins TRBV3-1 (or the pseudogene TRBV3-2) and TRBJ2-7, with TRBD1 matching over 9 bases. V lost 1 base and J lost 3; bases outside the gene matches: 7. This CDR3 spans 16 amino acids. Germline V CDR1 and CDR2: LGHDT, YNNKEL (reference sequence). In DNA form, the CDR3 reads TGTGCCAGCAGCCAAGCCCAGGGACAGGGAAGCTACGAGCAGTACTTC. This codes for CASSQAQGQGSYEQYF.